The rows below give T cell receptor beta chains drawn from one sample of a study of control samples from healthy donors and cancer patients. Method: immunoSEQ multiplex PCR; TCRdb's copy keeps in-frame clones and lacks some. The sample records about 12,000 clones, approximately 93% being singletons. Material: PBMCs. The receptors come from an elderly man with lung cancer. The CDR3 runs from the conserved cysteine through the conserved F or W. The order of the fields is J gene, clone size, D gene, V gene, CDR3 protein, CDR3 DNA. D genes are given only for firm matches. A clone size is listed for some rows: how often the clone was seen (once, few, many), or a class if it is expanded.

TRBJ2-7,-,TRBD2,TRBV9,CASSTAGGLYEQYF,TGTGCCAGCAGCACAGCGGGGGGGCTCTACGAGCAGTACTTC
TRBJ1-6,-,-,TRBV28,CASRGSSSYNSPLHF,TGTGCCAGCAGGGGGTCTAGCTCCTATAATTCACCCCTCCACTTT
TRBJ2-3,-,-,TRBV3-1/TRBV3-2,CASSQDRRRTQYF,TGTGCCAGCAGCCAAGATAGAAGGAGGACGCAGTATTTT
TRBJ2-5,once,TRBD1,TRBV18,CASSPAQGPGETQYF,TGTGCCAGCTCCCCTGCACAGGGGCCGGGAGAGACCCAGTACTTC
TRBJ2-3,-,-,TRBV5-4,CASSPPGDTQYF,TGTGCCAGCAGCCCTCCTGGGGATACGCAGTATTTT
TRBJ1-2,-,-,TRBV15,CATSGIAGAGIYGYTF,TGTGCCACCAGCGGGATCGCAGGGGCGGGGATCTATGGCTACACCTTC
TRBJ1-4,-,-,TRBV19,CASSITAEKLFF,TGTGCCAGTAGTATCACGGCGGAAAAACTGTTTTTT
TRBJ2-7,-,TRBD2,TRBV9,CASSTAGGPYEQYF,TGTGCCAGCAGCACAGCGGGGGGGCCCTACGAGCAGTACTTC
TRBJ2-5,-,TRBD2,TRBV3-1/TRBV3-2,CASSQGGAGETQYF,TGTGCCAGCAGCCAAGGTGGAGCGGGGGAGACCCAGTACTTC
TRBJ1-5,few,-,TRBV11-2,CASSLESAAPQHF,TGTGCCAGCAGCTTAGAATCGGCAGCGCCCCAGCATTTT
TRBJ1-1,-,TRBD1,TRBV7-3,CASSMTGGEAFF,TGTGCCAGCAGCATGACAGGGGGTGAAGCTTTCTTT
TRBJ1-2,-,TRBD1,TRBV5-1,CASSLGHRGLGGYTF,TGCGCCAGCAGCTTGGGTCACAGGGGGCTAGGTGGCTACACCTTC
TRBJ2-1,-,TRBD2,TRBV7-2,CASSPRSGSGVVSYNEQFF,TGTGCCAGCAGTCCCCGGTCTGGTAGCGGGGTCGTCTCCTACAATGAGCAGTTCTTC
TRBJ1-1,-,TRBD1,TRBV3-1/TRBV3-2,CASSQGQGRGVAFF,TGTGCCAGCAGCCAAGGACAGGGTAGAGGAGTCGCTTTCTTT
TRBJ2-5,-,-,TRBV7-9,CASSLYPLRGQETQYF,TGTGCCAGCAGCTTATATCCCCTGCGGGGCCAAGAGACCCAGTACTTC
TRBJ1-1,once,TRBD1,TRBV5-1,CASSLGDSGTEAFF,TGCGCCAGCAGCTTGGGGGACAGCGGCACTGAAGCTTTCTTT
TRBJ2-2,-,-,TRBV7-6,CASSSSGTGELFF,TGTGCCAGCAGCTCCAGTGGCACCGGGGAGCTGTTTTTT
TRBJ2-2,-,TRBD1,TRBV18,CASSPGQTNTGELFF,TGTGCCAGCTCACCGGGACAGACTAACACCGGGGAGCTGTTTTTT
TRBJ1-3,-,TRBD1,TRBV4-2,CASSQAAGGYRSTIYF,TGTGCCAGCAGCCAAGCCGCAGGGGGCTACAGAAGCACCATATATTTT
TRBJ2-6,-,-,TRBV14,CASSQAGANVLTF,TGTGCCAGCAGCCAAGCTGGGGCCAACGTCCTGACTTTC
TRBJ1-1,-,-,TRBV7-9,CASSSQGGTEAFF,TGTGCCAGCAGCTCTCAGGGAGGCACTGAAGCTTTCTTT
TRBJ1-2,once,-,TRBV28,CASSLTTDYGYTF,TGTGCCAGCAGTTTAACGACAGACTATGGCTACACCTTC
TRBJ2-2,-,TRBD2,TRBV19,CASLLGGRAGELFF,TGTGCCAGTTTATTGGGGGGGAGGGCCGGGGAGCTGTTTTTT
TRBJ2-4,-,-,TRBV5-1,CASSLGGQVRNIQYF,TGCGCCAGCAGCTTGGGGGGACAAGTAAGGAACATTCAGTACTTC
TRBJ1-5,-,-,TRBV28,CASSLRVPNQPQHF,TGTGCCAGCAGTCTCCGGGTACCCAATCAGCCCCAGCATTTT
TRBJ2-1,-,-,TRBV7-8,CASRRTDRPGNEQFF,TGTGCCAGCAGACGGACAGACCGACCTGGCAATGAGCAGTTCTTC
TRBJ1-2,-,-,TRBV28,CASSLGQAPYGYTF,TGTGCCAGCAGTTTAGGGCAGGCACCCTATGGCTACACCTTC
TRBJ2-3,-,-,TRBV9,CASSVATRADTQYF,TGTGCCAGCAGCGTAGCTACGCGGGCAGATACGCAGTATTTT
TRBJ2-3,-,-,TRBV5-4,CASSLPGTQAYTQYF,TGTGCCAGCAGCTTGCCCGGGACGCAAGCATATACGCAGTATTTT
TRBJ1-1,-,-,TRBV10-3,CAIRTEGTEAFF,TGTGCCATCCGGACGGAGGGGACTGAAGCTTTCTTT
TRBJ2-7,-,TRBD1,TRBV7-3,CASSPSERQGYEQYF,TGTGCCAGCAGCCCTTCCGAGAGACAGGGCTACGAGCAGTACTTC
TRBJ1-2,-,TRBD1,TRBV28,CASRSGTAYGYTF,TGTGCCAGCAGGTCGGGGACAGCCTATGGCTACACCTTC
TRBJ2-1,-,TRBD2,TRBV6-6,CASTGLVHYNEQFF,TGTGCCAGCACCGGACTAGTCCATTACAATGAGCAGTTCTTC
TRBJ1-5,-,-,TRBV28,CASLKGGQGQPQHF,TGTGCCAGCCTAAAAGGGGGGCAAGGGCAGCCCCAGCATTTT
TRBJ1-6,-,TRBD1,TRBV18,CASSPGAVGGAGNSPLHF,TGTGCCAGCTCCCCGGGAGCGGTAGGGGGCGCAGGGAATTCACCCCTCCATTTT
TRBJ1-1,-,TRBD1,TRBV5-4,CASSFQGGVNTEAFF,TGTGCCAGCAGCTTCCAGGGGGGAGTGAACACTGAAGCTTTCTTT
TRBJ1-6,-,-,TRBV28,CASSPSQYNSPLHF,TGTGCCAGCAGCCCCTCCCAATATAATTCACCCCTCCACTTT
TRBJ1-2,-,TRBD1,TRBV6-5,CASSYSVGGANYGYTF,TGTGCCAGCAGTTACTCCGTAGGGGGCGCGAACTATGGCTACACCTTC
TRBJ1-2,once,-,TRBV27,CASSLYYGSYGYTF,TGTGCCAGCAGTTTATATTACGGGAGCTATGGCTACACCTTC
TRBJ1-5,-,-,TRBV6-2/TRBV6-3,CASSSTGLQPQHF,TGTGCCAGCAGCTCCACAGGGCTTCAGCCCCAGCATTTT
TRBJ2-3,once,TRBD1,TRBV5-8,CASNAGQGVDTQYF,TGTGCCAGCAACGCGGGACAGGGGGTTGATACGCAGTATTTT
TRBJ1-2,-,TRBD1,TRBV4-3,CASSTSTGENGYTF,TGCGCCAGCAGCACCTCTACAGGGGAAAATGGCTACACCTTC
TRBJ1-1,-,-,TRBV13,CASSSAQELNIGAFF,TGTGCCAGCAGCTCCGCCCAGGAACTGAATATAGGAGCTTTCTTT
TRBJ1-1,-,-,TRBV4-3,CASSQDGSTEAFF,TGCGCCAGCAGCCAAGATGGATCCACTGAAGCTTTCTTT
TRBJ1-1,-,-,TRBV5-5,CASSSWDKRETEAFF,TGTGCCAGCAGCTCATGGGACAAGCGGGAGACTGAAGCTTTCTTT
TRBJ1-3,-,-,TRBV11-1,CASSLDGNTIYF,TGTGCCAGCAGCTTGGACGGAAACACCATATATTTT
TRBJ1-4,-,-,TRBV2,CASGWERNNEKLFF,TGTGCCAGCGGATGGGAAAGGAATAATGAAAAACTGTTTTTT
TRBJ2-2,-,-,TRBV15,CATSKKGPYTGELFF,TGTGCCACCAGCAAGAAGGGGCCGTACACCGGGGAGCTGTTTTTT
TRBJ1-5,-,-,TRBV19,CASRTDGTFSNQPQHF,TGTGCCAGTAGGACAGACGGGACTTTTAGCAATCAGCCCCAGCATTTT
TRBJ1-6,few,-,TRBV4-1,CASSFVGGGSPLHF,TGCGCCAGCAGCTTCGTCGGGGGCGGGTCACCCCTCCACTTT
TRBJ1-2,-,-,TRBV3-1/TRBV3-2,CASAGQGLSYGYTF,TGTGCCAGCGCTGGCCAGGGGCTGAGCTATGGCTACACCTTC
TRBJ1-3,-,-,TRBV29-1,CSARELAGNTIYF,TGCAGCGCCAGGGAGTTAGCTGGAAACACCATATATTTT
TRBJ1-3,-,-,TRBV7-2,CASSYLGGSGNTIYF,TGTGCCAGCAGCTACTTGGGGGGCTCTGGAAACACCATATATTTT
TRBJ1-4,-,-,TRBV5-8,CASSLTGTTNEKLFF,TGTGCCAGCAGCCTGACAGGAACAACTAATGAAAAACTGTTTTTT
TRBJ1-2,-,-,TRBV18,CASSQSVYYGYTF,TGTGCCAGCTCCCAGAGTGTGTACTATGGCTACACCTTC
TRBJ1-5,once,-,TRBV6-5,CASSYSYRGNQPQHF,TGTGCCAGCAGTTACTCATATCGGGGAAATCAGCCCCAGCATTTT
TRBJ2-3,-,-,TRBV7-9,CASAPGGAGTDTQYF,TGTGCCAGCGCCCCTGGTGGCGCAGGCACAGATACGCAGTATTTT
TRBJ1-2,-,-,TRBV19,CASSMRGNYGYTF,TGTGCCAGTAGTATGCGGGGGAACTATGGCTACACCTTC